This TCR beta chain is from a study of blood T cell repertoires in COVID-19. Looking at the study overall: Samples came from the United States, Italy and Spain, spanning acute and convalescent COVID-19.

Authors' data handling: Amplification with reference gene primers provided the estimates of nucleated cell counts. TCRdb keeps only in-frame clones here, not all; method: immunoSEQ multiplex PCR. V, J and clone size reflect that table, while D and trimming were determined from the DNA. Here the sample spans about 64,000 clones, about 75% being singletons. The CDR3 spans 14 residues. Germline V gene lookup returns CDR1 LNHNV and CDR2 YYDKDF (reference sequence). V was pared by 0 bases and J by 1 base, with 6 bases between. This clone has a handful of counts. The sequence was obtained from a woman aged 55-69 years who had been exposed to COVID-19. The source material was PBMCs or T cells enriched from blood (not recorded which). The gene calls are TRBV15 and TRBJ2-5; D gene ambiguous. The CDR3 DNA reads as TGTGCCACCAGCAGAGATGCGGTCCAAGAGACCCAGTACTTC. It codes for CATSRDAVQETQYF.